Listed here are 9 T cell receptor beta chains from one sample, sequenced in a study of T cell repertoires in cytomegalovirus infection. TCRdb passed the reads through MiXCR, listing each CDR3 protein once. The sample has a few hundred thousand distinct CDR3 sequences; around a tenth are singletons. The sample taken for sequencing was PBMCs. These receptors all stem from a human donor in good health (CMV status not recorded). Some clones in this sample may be carry-over from other donors' samples.

This clonotype was detected many times. The genes are TRBV7-9 and TRBJ2-6; 7 bases are shared with TRBD1. The germline gives CDR1 SEHNR, CDR2 FQNEAQ (reference sequence). Germline trimming cut 4 bases from V and 1 base from J; bases unmatched to any gene: 19. The CDR3 sequence is 21 residues long. CDR3 amino acids: CASSSIRRQGAPLSGANVLTF. CDR3 in DNA: TGTGCCAGCAGCTCGATAAGAAGACAGGGCGCCCCCCTTTCTGGGGCCAACGTCCTGACTTTC.

The table lists this clonotype with many counts. This chain joins TRBV7-8 and TRBJ1-1, with no clear D. The V end lost 8 bases, the J end lost 8 bases, and 15 bases lay between the germline ends. The CDR3 length is 12 residues. Germline V gene lookup returns CDR1 SGHVS and CDR2 FQNEAQ. CDR3 sequence: CASLNVRGEAFF. In nucleotides, the CDR3 is TGTGCCAGCCTAAATGTCCGAGGAGAAGCTTTCTTT.

This clonotype has just a few counts. The chain couples TRBV15 to TRBJ1-1; D gene uncertain. The CDR3 extends over 17 amino acids. Germline V gives CDR1 LNHNV, CDR2 YYDKDF (reference sequence). V lost 0 bases, J lost 3 bases, and 17 bases lay in between. This chain's CDR3 is CATSRDGPLGRHTEAFF. In nucleotides, the CDR3 is TGTGCCACCAGCAGAGATGGGCCTTTGGGAAGGCACACTGAAGCTTTCTTT.

This clonotype came up a few times. The V call is TRBV2, the J call TRBJ1-6; D is ambiguous. V shed 1 base and J shed 3 bases, with 7 bases lying between them. Germline values: CDR1 SNHLY, CDR2 FYNNEI. This CDR3 is 15 amino acids long. The CDR3 is CASSEGEHYNSPLHF. As DNA, the CDR3 is TGTGCCAGCAGTGAAGGGGAGCACTATAATTCACCCCTCCACTTT. Combining the CDR3 with reference TRBV2 and TRBJ1-6 gives the whole variable domain EPEVTQTPSHQVTQMGQEVILRCVPISNHLYFYWYRQILGQKVEFLVSFYNNEISEKSEIFDDQFSVERPDGSNFTLKIRSTKLEDSAMYFCASSEGEHYNSPLHFGNGTRLTVT.

This rearrangement joins TRBV6-6 to TRBJ2-7; 7 nucleotides align to TRBD1. V shed 6 bases and J 2 bases; nucleotides not matched to a gene: 4. CDR1 and CDR2 from the germline V gene are MNHNY and SVGAGI (reference sequence). CDR3 length: 13 residues. CDR3 sequence reads: CASRETGTYEQYF. The CDR3, as DNA: TGTGCCAGCAGGGAGACAGGGACCTACGAGCAGTACTTC.

The table lists this clonotype with many counts. The gene calls are TRBV7-6 and TRBJ1-4; a weak D match, TRBD1 (6 bases). Germline CDR1 is SGHVS and CDR2 is FNYEAQ. V was clipped by 1 base and J by 8 bases, with 8 bases between them. CDR3 size: 13 residues. The CDR3 region is CASSLDRDEKLFF. The CDR3 coding sequence is TGTGCCAGCAGCTTAGACAGGGACGAAAAACTGTTTTTT.

Ten or more counts support this clonotype. The V gene is TRBV7-6, the J gene TRBJ1-3; D not resolved. The CDR3 is 15 amino acids. Germline CDR1 is SGHVS and CDR2 is FNYEAQ. V shed 1 base and J shed 3 bases, with 10 bases lying between them. The DNA for the CDR3 is TGTGCCAGCAGCTTAGAGGAGGGCGGTGGAAACACCATATATTTT. Encoded protein: CASSLEEGGGNTIYF.

This clonotype was recorded at least ten times. The chain combines TRBV7-2 with TRBJ2-7; D gene unclear. With 1 base removed from V and 6 bases from J, the gap between germline ends came to 10 bases. Germline values: CDR1 SGHTA, CDR2 FQGNSA. The CDR3 is 13 amino acids. The CDR3 region is CASSLEFVSEQYF. CDR3 nucleotides: TGTGCCAGCAGCTTAGAGTTTGTCTCCGAGCAGTACTTC.

The table lists this clonotype with a few counts. This chain connects TRBV7-9 to TRBJ2-3, with TRBD2 identical over 12 bases. The CDR3 is 16 amino acids. With 5 bases clipped from V and 6 bases from J, the junction kept 9 bases outside the gene matches. CDR1 and CDR2 (germline): SEHNR, FQNEAQ (reference sequence). CDR3 sequence: CASSPSSGGAPDTQYF. The CDR3 nucleotides are TGTGCCAGCAGCCCTTCTAGCGGGGGGGCTCCCGATACGCAGTATTTT. Variable domain in full (rest from reference TRBV7-9 and TRBJ2-3): DTGVSQNPRHKITKRGQNVTFRCDPISEHNRLYWYRQTLGQGPEFLTYFQNEAQLEKSRLLSDRFSAERPKGSFSTLEIQRTEQGDSAMYLCASSPSSGGAPDTQYFGPGTRLTVL.